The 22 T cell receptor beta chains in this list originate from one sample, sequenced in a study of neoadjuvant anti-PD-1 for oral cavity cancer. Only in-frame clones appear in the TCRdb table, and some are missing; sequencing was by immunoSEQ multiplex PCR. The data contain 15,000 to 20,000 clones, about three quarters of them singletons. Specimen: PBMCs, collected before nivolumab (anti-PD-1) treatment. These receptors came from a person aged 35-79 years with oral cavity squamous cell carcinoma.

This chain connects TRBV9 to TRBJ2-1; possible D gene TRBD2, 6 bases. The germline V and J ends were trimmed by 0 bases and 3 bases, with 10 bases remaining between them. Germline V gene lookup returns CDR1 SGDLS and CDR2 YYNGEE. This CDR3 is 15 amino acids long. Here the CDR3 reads CASSVAGSDYNEQFF. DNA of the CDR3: TGTGCCAGCAGCGTAGCCGGGAGCGACTACAATGAGCAGTTCTTC.

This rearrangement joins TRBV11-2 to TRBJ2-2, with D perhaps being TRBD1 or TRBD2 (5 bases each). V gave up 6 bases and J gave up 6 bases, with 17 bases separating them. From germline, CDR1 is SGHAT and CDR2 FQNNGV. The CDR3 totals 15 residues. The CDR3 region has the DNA TGTGCCAGCAGTACCGGGACCCGGTTAGCCGGGGAGCTGTTTTTT. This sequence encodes CASSTGTRLAGELFF.

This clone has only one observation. CDR3 nucleotide sequence: TGTGCCAGCAGTTGGACATTTGACTCCTACGAGCAGTACTTC. Its translation: CASSWTFDSYEQYF. The chain joins TRBV27 to TRBJ2-7; D may be TRBD1 (5 bases). The CDR3 spans 14 residues. Germline V lookup: CDR1 MNHEY, CDR2 SMNVEV (reference sequence). The V end lost 4 bases, the J end lost 0 bases, and 10 bases lay between the germline ends.

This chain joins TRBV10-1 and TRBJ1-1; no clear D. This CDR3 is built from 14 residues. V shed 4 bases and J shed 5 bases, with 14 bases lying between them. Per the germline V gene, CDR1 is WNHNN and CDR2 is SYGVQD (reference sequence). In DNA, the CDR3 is TGCGCCAGCAGTGTTGGGAGGGTAGGTACTGAAGCTTTCTTT. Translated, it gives CASSVGRVGTEAFF.

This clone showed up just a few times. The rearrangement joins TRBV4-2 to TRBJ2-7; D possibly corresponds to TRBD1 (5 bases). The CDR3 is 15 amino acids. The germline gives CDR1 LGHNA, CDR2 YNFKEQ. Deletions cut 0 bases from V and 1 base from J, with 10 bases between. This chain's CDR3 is CASSQDREISYEQYF. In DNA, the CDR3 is TGTGCCAGCAGCCAAGACAGGGAAATTTCCTACGAGCAGTACTTC.

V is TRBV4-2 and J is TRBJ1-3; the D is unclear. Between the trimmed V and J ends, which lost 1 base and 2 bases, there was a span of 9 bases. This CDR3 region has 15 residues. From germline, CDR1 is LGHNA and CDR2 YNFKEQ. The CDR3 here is CASSQVGGTGNTIYF. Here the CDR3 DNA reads TGTGCCAGCAGCCAAGTTGGCGGTACTGGAAACACCATATATTTT.

The chain's CDR3 is CASKRTALMGPQHF. CDR3 coding DNA: TGTGCCAGCAAGAGGACCGCTCTTATGGGGCCCCAGCATTTT. The chain uses TRBV2 and TRBJ1-5; D gene ambiguous. Germline CDR1 is SNHLY and CDR2 is FYNNEI. The CDR3 totals 14 residues. V gave up 7 bases and J gave up 9 bases, with 19 bases separating them.

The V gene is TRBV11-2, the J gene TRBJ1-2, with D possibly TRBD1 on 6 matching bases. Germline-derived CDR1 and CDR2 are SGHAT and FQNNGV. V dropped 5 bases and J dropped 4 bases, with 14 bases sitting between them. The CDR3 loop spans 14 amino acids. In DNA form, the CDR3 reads TGTGCCAGCAGCCCCCACGGGGGCGGCTATGGCTACACCTTC. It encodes CASSPHGGGYGYTF.

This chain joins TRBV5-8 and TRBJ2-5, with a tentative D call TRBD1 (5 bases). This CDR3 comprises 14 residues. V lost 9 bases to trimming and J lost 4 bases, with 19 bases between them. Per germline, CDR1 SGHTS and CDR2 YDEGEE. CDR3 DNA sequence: TGTGCCAACCCGCTGACAGCCTACAGAGAGACCCAGTACTTC. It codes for CANPLTAYRETQYF.

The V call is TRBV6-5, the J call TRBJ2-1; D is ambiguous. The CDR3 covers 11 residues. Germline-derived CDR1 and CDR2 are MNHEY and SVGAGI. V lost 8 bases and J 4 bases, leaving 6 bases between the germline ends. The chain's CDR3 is CASSLYNEQFF. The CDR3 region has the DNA TGTGCCAGCTCCCTGTACAATGAGCAGTTCTTC.

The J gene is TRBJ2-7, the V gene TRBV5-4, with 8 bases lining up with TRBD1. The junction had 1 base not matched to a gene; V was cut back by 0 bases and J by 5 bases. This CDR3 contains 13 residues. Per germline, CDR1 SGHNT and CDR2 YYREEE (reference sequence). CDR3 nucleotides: TGTGCCAGCAGCTTGGCAGGGGGCGACGAGCAGTACTTC. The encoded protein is CASSLAGGDEQYF.

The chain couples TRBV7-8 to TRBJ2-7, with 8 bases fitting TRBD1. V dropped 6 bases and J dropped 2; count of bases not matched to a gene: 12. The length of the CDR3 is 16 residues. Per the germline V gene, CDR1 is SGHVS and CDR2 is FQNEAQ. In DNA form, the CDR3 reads TGTGCCAGCAGACGTACCGACAGGGGCCTTACCTACGAGCAGTACTTC. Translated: CASRRTDRGLTYEQYF.

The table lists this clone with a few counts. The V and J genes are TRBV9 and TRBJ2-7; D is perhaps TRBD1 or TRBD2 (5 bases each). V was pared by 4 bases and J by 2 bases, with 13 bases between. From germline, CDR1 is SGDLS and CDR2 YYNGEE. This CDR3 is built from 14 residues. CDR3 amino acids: CASSPGTATYEQYF. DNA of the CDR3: TGTGCCAGCAGCCCCGGGACGGCCACCTACGAGCAGTACTTC.

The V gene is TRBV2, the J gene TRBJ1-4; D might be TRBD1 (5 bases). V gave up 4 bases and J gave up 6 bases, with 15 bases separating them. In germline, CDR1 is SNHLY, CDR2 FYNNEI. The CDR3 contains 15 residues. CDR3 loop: CASSGGPGTDEKLFF. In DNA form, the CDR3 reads TGTGCCAGCAGTGGGGGCCCCGGGACCGATGAAAAACTGTTTTTT.

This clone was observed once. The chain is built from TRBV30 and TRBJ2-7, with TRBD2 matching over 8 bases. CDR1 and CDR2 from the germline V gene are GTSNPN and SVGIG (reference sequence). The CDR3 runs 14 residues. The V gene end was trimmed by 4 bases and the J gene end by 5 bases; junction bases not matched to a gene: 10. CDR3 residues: CAWIPVGGAHEQYF. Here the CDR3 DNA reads TGTGCCTGGATCCCCGTCGGGGGGGCCCACGAGCAGTACTTC.

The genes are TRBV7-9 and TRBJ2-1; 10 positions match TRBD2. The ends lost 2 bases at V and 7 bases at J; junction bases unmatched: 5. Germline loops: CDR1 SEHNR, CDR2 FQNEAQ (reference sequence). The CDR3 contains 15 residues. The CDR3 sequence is CASSLRLAGENEQFF. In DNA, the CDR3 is TGTGCCAGCAGCTTAAGGCTAGCGGGAGAGAATGAGCAGTTCTTC.

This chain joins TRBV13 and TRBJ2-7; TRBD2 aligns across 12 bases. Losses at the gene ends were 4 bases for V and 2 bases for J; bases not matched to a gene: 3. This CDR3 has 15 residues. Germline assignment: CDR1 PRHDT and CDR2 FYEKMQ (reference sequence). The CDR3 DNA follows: TGTGCCAGCAGCTCCGGACTAGCGGGGCCCTACGAGCAGTACTTC. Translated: CASSSGLAGPYEQYF. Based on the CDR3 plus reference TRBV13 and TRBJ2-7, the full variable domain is AAGVIQSPRHLIKEKRETATLKCYPIPRHDTVYWYQQGPGQDPQFLISFYEKMQSDKGSIPDRFSAQQFSDYHSELNMSSLELGDSALYFCASSSGLAGPYEQYFGPGTRLTVT.

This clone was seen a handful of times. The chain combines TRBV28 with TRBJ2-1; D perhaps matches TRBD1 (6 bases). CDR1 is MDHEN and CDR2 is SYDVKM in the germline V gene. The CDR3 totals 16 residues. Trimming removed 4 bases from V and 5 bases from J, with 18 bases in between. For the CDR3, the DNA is TGTGCCAGCAGTTCCGACTACCGGGACAACAACAATGAGCAGTTCTTC. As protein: CASSSDYRDNNNEQFF.

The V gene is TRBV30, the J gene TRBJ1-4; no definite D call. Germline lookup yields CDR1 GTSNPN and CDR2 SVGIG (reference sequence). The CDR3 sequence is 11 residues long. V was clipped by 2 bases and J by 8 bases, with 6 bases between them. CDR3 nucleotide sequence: TGTGCCTGGAGTAGGAAGGAAAAACTGTTTTTT. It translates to CAWSRKEKLFF.

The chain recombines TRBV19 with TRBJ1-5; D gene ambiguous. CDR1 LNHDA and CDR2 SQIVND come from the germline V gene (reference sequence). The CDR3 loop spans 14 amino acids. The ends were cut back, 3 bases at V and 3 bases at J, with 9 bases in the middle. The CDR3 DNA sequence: TGTGCCAGTAGTATTCAGGTAGACAATCAGCCCCAGCATTTT. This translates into CASSIQVDNQPQHF. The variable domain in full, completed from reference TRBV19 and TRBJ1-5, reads DGGITQSPKYLFRKEGQNVTLSCEQNLNHDAMYWYRQDPGQGLRLIYYSQIVNDFQKGDIAEGYSVSREKKESFPLTVTSAQKNPTAFYLCASSIQVDNQPQHFGDGTRLSIL.

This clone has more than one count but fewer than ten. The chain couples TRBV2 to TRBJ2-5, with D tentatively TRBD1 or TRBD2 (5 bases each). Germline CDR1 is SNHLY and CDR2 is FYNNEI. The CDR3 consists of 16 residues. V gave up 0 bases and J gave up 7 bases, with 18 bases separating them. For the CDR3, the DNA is TGTGCCAGCAGTGAAGCGGCAGGGACCCGCTTAGGGACCCAGTACTTC. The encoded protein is CASSEAAGTRLGTQYF.

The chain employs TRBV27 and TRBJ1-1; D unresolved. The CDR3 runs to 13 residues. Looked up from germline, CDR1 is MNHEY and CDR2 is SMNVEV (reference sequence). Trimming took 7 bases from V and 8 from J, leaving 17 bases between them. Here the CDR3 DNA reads TGTGCCAGCACCCCACGGACCCGCTCCGAAGCTTTCTTT. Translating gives CASTPRTRSEAFF.